This T cell receptor beta chain was found in a study of T cells in Graves' hyperthyroidism and ophthalmopathy. Only one count was recorded for this clonotype. Antigen specificity is unknown. Study-wide results and limits: Onset of ophthalmopathy came a median around 7.1 months after the model predicted it.

Using RNA transcripts as the source, TCR beta CDR3 regions were amplified. The HTBI primer set served for first-round RT-PCR of the TCR CDR3. TCRdb analysed the multiplex PCR reads with MiXCR anew, one entry per CDR3 protein. The sample lists 270,000 or so distinct CDR3 sequences; less than 30% were seen once. The PBMCs had their origin in around 9.1 ml of fresh peripheral blood. The CDR3 extends over 15 amino acids. CDR1 and CDR2 from the germline V gene are MNHEY and SVGAGI. V was pared by 5 bases and J by 1 base, with 14 bases between. The sequencing input was blood. This TCR was sampled from a man aged 35 to 55 with Graves' hyperthyroidism that later progressed to Graves' ophthalmopathy. The chain joins TRBV6-5 to TRBJ1-1; D gene unclear. This CDR3 reads CASSLRPMANTEAFF. In DNA, the CDR3 is TGTGCCAGCAGTCTACGACCCATGGCGAACACTGAAGCTTTCTTT.